This TCR beta chain originates from a study of cytomegalovirus exposure and HLA in healthy donors. Turning to this clone: Antigen specificity is unknown.

The CDR3 extends over 15 amino acids. The germline V gene has CDR1 GTSNPN and CDR2 SVGIG (reference sequence). V was clipped by 0 bases and J by 4 bases; unmatched bases: 4. General study points: Some V segments, including TRBV6-2 and TRBV6-3, were excluded as indistinguishable. A later analysis, which compared TCR beta chains of equal frequency, found the HLA-associated ones more clonally expanded.

A multiplex PCR was run with 60 Vbeta primers and 13 Jbeta primers. The assay was immunoSEQ multiplex PCR, and TCRdb's table has in-frame clones only and misses some. The sample has some 70,000 clones, 65% to 70% seen once; the top ten hold over 9.5%. Healthy donors of bone marrow made up the group. The sequenced material came from PBMCs. This sequence was found in a woman in her twenties or thirties in good health and CMV-seronegative. V gene TRBV30 combines with J gene TRBJ2-1; 9 nucleotides match TRBD2. The CDR3 sequence: CAWSVGSGGYNEQFF. DNA of the CDR3: TGTGCCTGGAGTGTTGGTAGCGGGGGTTACAATGAGCAGTTCTTC.